These 10 T cell receptor beta chains originate from one sample sequenced in a study of early T cells in non-severe SARS-CoV-2 infection. One entry per CDR3 protein results from TCRdb running MiXCR on the 5' RACE reads. The profile shows roughly 70,000 distinct CDR3 sequences, less than 15% of them singletons. The source material was whole blood. These receptors came from an adult who was a healthcare worker with PCR-confirmed SARS-CoV-2 infection or an uninfected control (not recorded which).

This chain uses TRBV11-2 with TRBJ2-3; a weak D match, TRBD1 (6 bases). This CDR3 region has 18 residues. Germline V gene data show CDR1 as SGHAT and CDR2 as FQNNGV. Trimming pared 0 bases from V and 2 bases from J, leaving 18 bases between. CDR3 residues: CASSLDMGLDRLTDTQYF. The CDR3 nucleotides are TGTGCCAGCAGCTTAGATATGGGGCTGGACAGACTCACAGATACGCAGTATTTT.

V usage is TRBV20-1 and J usage is TRBJ2-1, with D tentatively TRBD1 (6 bases). The CDR3 runs to 14 residues. V was clipped by 3 bases and J by 6 bases, with 15 bases between them. Germline V lookup: CDR1 DFQATT, CDR2 SNEGSKA (reference sequence). CDR3 bases: TGCAGTGCTAGCTCTTACGGGACAATCAATGAGCAGTTCTTC. Its translation is CSASSYGTINEQFF.

This clonotype appeared a few times. The chain uses TRBV10-1 and TRBJ2-5; D not certain. This CDR3 comprises 13 residues. Looked up from germline, CDR1 is WNHNN and CDR2 is SYGVQD (reference sequence). The V and J ends lost 3 bases and 4 bases respectively, with 9 bases between them. CDR3 loop: CASSDGESETQYF. CDR3 nucleotides: TGCGCCAGCAGTGATGGTGAATCAGAGACCCAGTACTTC.

This clonotype was recorded many times. The V call is TRBV7-8, the J call TRBJ2-2; D ambiguous. The CDR3 length is 12 residues. The germline V gene has CDR1 SGHVS and CDR2 FQNEAQ. V lost 5 bases and J 7 bases, leaving 8 bases between the germline ends. The CDR3 bases are TGTGCCAGCAGCCTGAGTATCGGGGAGCTGTTTTTT. The encoded protein is CASSLSIGELFF.

There are many counts of this clonotype. The gene calls are TRBV30 and TRBJ2-3; the D is unclear. From germline, CDR1 is GTSNPN and CDR2 SVGIG (reference sequence). V gave up 0 bases and J gave up 2 bases, with 6 bases separating them. The length of the CDR3 is 13 residues. The CDR3 DNA sequence: TGTGCCTGGAGTGTAGGTCTCACAGATACGCAGTATTTT. This translates into CAWSVGLTDTQYF.

This clonotype was seen many times. The chain carries TRBV28 and TRBJ2-7; TRBD1 agrees at 9 bases. There are 15 residues in the CDR3. The ends lost 2 bases at V and 2 bases at J; junction bases unmatched: 4. Germline V gene data show CDR1 as MDHEN and CDR2 as SYDVKM. CDR3 nucleotide sequence: TGTGCCAGCAGTTTACTAGGGACAGGGCCCTACGAGCAGTACTTC. It is translated as CASSLLGTGPYEQYF.

The V and J genes are TRBV19 and TRBJ2-7; TRBD2 aligns across 10 bases. CDR1 is LNHDA, CDR2 SQIVND, per germline (reference sequence). The ends lost 8 bases at V and 3 bases at J; junction bases unmatched: 7. The CDR3 totals 14 residues. The CDR3 DNA sequence: TGTGCCAGTTCAACTAGCGGGGCATACTACGAGCAGTACTTC. This gives the protein CASSTSGAYYEQYF.

This clonotype was counted between two and nine times. The rearrangement uses TRBV13 and TRBJ2-2; the D is unclear. The CDR3 is made up of 13 amino acids. Per the germline V gene, CDR1 is PRHDT and CDR2 is FYEKMQ (reference sequence). V dropped 6 bases and J dropped 0 bases, with 5 bases sitting between them. The CDR3 DNA reads as TGTGCCAGCAGGGACGCGAACACCGGGGAGCTGTTTTTT. As protein: CASRDANTGELFF.

As for this clonotype: With a much larger clone just one base away, this may be a read error. Lacking the conserved final phenylalanine or tryptophan, this CDR3 likely reflects a read error. The chain combines TRBV14 with TRBJ1-1; D is unclear. The CDR3 length is 15 residues. V was cut by 3 bases and J by 5 bases, with 16 bases left in between. From germline, CDR1 is SGHDN and CDR2 FVKESK. CDR3 DNA: TGTGCCAGCAGCCACCATGGACCGGGAAGGACTGAAGCTTTCTCT. This codes for CASSHHGPGRTEAFS.

The table lists this clonotype with a few counts. The chain combines TRBV24-1 with TRBJ1-2; D may be TRBD1 (6 bases). The V end was cut by 10 bases, the J end by 6 bases, with 20 bases between. CDR3 size: 14 residues. Germline lookup yields CDR1 KGHDR and CDR2 SFDVKD. The CDR3 bases are TGTGCCACTAACAAGGATGGGGGGCCGGATGGCTACACCTTC. Translation gives CATNKDGGPDGYTF.